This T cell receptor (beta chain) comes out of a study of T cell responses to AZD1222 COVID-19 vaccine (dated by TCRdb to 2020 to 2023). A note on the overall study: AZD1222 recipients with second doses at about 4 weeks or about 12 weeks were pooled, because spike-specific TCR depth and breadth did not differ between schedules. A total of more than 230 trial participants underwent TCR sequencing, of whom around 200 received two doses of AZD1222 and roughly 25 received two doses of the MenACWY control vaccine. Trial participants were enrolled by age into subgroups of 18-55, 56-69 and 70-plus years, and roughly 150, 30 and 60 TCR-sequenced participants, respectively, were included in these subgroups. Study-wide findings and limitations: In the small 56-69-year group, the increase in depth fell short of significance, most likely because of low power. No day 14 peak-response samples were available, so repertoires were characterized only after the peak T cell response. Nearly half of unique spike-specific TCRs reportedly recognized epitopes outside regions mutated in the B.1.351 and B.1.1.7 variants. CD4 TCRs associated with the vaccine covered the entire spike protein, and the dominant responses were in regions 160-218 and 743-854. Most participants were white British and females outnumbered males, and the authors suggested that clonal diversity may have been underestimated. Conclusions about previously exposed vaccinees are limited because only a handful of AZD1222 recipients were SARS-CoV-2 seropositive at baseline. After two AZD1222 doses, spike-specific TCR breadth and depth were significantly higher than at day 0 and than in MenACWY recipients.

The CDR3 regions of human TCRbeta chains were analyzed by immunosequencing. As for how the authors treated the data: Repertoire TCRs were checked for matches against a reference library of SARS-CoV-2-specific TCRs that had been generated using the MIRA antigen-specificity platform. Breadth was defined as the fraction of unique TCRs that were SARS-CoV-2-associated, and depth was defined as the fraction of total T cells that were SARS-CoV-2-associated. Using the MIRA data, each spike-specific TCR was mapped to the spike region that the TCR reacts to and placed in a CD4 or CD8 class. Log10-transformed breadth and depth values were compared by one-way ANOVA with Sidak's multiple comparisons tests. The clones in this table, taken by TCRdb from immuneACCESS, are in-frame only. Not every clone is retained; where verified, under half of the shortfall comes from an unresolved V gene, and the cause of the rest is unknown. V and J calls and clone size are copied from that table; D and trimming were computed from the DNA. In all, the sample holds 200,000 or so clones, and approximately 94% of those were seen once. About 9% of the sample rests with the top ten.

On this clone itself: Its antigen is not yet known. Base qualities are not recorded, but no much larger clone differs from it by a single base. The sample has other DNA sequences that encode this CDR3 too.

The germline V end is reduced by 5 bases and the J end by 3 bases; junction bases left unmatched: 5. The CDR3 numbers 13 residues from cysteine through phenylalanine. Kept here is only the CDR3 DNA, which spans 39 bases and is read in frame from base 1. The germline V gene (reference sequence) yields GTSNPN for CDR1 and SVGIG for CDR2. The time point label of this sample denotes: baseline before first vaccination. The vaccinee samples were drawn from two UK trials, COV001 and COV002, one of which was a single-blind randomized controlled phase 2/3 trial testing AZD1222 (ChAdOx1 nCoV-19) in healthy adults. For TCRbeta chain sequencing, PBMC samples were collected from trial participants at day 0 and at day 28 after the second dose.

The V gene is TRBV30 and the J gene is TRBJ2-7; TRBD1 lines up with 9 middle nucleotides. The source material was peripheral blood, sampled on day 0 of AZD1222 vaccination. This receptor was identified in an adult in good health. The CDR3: CAWSPGQGYEQYF. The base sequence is TGTGCCTGGTCACCGGGACAGGGCTACGAGCAGTACTTC.